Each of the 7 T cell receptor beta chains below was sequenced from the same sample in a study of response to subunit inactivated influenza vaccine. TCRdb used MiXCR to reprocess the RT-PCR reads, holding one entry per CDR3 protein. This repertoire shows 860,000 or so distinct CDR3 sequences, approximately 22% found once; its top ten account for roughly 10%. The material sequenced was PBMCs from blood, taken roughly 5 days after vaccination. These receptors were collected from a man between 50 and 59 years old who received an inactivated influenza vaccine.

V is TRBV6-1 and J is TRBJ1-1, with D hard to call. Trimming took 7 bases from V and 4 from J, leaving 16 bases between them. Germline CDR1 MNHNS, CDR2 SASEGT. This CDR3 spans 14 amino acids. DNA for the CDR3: TGTGCCAGCACGCTAGCCCGTAGTAGCACTGAAGCTTTCTTT. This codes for CASTLARSSTEAFF.

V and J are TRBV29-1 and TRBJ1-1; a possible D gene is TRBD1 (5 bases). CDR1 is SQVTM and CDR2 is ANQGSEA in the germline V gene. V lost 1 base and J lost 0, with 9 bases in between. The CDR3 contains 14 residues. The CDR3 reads CSVEATAMNTEAFF. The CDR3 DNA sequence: TGCAGCGTTGAAGCGACAGCGATGAACACTGAAGCTTTCTTT.

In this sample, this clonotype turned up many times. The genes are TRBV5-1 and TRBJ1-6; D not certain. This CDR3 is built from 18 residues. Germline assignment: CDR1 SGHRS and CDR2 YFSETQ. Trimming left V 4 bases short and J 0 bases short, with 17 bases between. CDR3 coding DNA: TGCGCCAGCAGCCCTCGAGCCCGCGACTTCTCCTATAATTCACCCCTCCACTTT. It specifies CASSPRARDFSYNSPLHF.

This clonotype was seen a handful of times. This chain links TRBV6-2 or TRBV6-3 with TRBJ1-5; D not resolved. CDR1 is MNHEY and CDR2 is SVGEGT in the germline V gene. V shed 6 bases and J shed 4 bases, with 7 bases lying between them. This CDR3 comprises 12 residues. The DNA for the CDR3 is TGTGCCAGCAGCCACTTAAATCAGCCCCAGCATTTT. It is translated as CASSHLNQPQHF.

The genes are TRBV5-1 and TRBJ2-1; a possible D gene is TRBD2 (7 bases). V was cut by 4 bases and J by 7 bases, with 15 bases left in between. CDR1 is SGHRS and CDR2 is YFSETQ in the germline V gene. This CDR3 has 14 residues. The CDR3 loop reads CASSLGGGENEQFF. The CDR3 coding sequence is TGCGCCAGCAGCCTAGGGGGGGGCGAGAATGAGCAGTTCTTC.

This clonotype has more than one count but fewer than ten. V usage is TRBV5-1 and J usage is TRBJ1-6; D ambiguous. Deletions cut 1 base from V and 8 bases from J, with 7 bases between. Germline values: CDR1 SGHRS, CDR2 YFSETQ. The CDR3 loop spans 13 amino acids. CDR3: CASSLLTDSPLHF. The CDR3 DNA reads TGCGCCAGCAGCTTGCTGACTGATTCACCCCTCCACTTT.

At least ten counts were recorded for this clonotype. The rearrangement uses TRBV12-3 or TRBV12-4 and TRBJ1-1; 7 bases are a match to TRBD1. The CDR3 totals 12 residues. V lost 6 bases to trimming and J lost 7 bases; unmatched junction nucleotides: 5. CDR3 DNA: TGTGCCAGCAGCCCCACAGGGGTTGAAGCTTTCTTT. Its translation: CASSPTGVEAFF.